Detailed here is one T cell receptor (beta chain). Its specificity is unknown. A read error may account for a junction end that differs from germline. These data originate in a study of tumor-infiltrating lymphocytes in primary liver carcinoma. Study-level findings and limits: Among the pair types, tumor region pairs showed more overlap than tumor-adjacent and tumor-blood pairs.

Synthesis of TCR beta cDNA was carried out from 500 ng total RNA with a constant-region primer. Investigators got TCR beta libraries out of three nested multiplex PCR rounds, done with slightly modified ARM-PCR. The opening two PCR rounds, ten to eleven cycles each, paired TRBV1-TRBV30 forward primers with a C-beta reverse primer. MiXCR, run by TCRdb on the multiplex PCR reads, gives a single entry per CDR3 protein. The sample has about 22,000 distinct CDR3 sequences, about 80% seen once. Germline V lookup: CDR1 MNHEY, CDR2 SVGEGT. The CDR3 contains 12 residues. Co-extracted RNA and DNA came from approximately 20-30 mg of unsorted bulk tissue. Surgical resection was the treatment these patients received for primary liver carcinoma.

V is TRBV6-2 or TRBV6-3 and J is TRBJ2-1; TRBD1 matches at 7 bases. Sequencing used liver tumor tissue from sampling region 1. Specified subset: tumor region T1, superior pole. This receptor was identified in a woman aged 25 to 39 with primary liver carcinoma and hepatitis B virus infection. The CDR3 here is CASKNRGNEQLF. Written as DNA, the CDR3 is TGTGCCAGCAAGAACAGGGGCAATGAGCAGTTATTC.